This TCR beta chain was found in a study of cytotoxic CD8 clonotypes in ibrutinib-treated CLL. For the study at large: On average, each sample had some 250,000 productive templates and 100,000 or so productive rearrangements.

The CDR3 runs to 14 residues. Looked up from germline, CDR1 is SGHTA and CDR2 is FQGTGA. The V end lost 0 bases, the J end lost 4 bases, and 7 bases lay between the germline ends. Deep sequencing aimed at 1 in 200,000 to 1 in 1 million T cells' resolution. Using immunoSEQ multiplex PCR, the repertoire was profiled, and TCRdb retains in-frame clones only, with some absent. Here the sample spans 130,000 or so clones, 84% being singletons. The sequencing used PBMCs, collected after 24 months of ibrutinib treatment. The clonotype originates from a human donor with chronic lymphocytic leukemia. This chain connects TRBV7-3 to TRBJ1-3; D gene uncertain. Written as DNA, the CDR3 is TGTGCCAGCAGCTTAACTGGGTCCGGAAACACCATATATTTT. Its translation: CASSLTGSGNTIYF.